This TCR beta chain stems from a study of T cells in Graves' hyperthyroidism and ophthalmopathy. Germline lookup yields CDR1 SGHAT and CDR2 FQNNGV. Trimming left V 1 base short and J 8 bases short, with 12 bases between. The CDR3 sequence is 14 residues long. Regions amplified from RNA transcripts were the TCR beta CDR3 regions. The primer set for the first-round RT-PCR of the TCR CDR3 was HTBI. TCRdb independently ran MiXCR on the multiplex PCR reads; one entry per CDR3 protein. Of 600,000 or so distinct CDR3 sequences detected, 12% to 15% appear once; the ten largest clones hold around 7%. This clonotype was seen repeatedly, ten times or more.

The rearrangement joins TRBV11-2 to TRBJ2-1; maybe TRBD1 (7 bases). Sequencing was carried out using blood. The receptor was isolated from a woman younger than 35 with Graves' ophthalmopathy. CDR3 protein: CASSLGPGGYEQFF. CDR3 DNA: TGTGCCAGCAGCTTAGGTCCAGGGGGGTATGAGCAGTTCTTC.